The source of this T cell receptor beta chain is a study of blood T cell repertoires in COVID-19. Study in general: Italy, Spain and the United States were the sources of the convalescent and acute COVID-19 samples. The analysed material was cDNA or gDNA that came from T cells, B-cell-depleted T cells, or PBMCs.

In the original workflow: For nucleated cells, counts were estimated from reference gene primer amplification. TCRdb keeps only in-frame clones here, not all; method: immunoSEQ multiplex PCR. V, J and clone size are those of that table, while D and trimming were read from the DNA. The repertoire has roughly 160,000 clones, around 86% of them found once; the top ten carry 0.99%. In germline, CDR1 is GTSNPN, CDR2 SVGIG (reference sequence). The ends lost 2 bases at V and 6 bases at J; junction bases unmatched: 10. The CDR3 length is 15 residues. This chain uses TRBV30 with TRBJ2-1; 7 bases map to TRBD2. The sequence was obtained from a man aged 18 to 35 with acute or convalescent COVID-19. The source material was peripheral blood. The CDR3 sequence is CAWSRGVALGNEQFF. CDR3 nucleotides: TGTGCCTGGAGTCGGGGGGTAGCCTTGGGCAATGAGCAGTTCTTC.